One and the same sample provided the 24 T cell receptor beta chains below, sequenced in a study of regulatory T cells in long-lasting Graves disease. Specified time point: newly diagnosed GD, antithyroid drugs for less than 3 months. PBMCs were the source of the RNA used for TCR sequencing. Researchers made TCR beta libraries by using iRepertoire HTBI primers and running Arm-PCR on CDR3 regions. MiXCR was run by TCRdb on the multiplex PCR reads, yielding one entry per CDR3 protein. The data show 500,000 to 700,000 distinct CDR3 sequences, 15% to 20% seen once. In addition, the sample was reused for a study of T cells in Graves' hyperthyroidism and ophthalmopathy.

This sample comprised peripheral blood mononuclear cells (PBMCs), obtained at new diagnosis, from a patient treated with antithyroid drugs. Receptors originate from a woman under 40 with Graves disease.

Turning to this clonotype: The conserved final phenylalanine or tryptophan is absent from the CDR3, which likely points to a read error. The genes are TRBV28 and TRBJ2-3; no definite D call. CDR1 and CDR2 from the germline V gene are MDHEN and SYDVKM. This CDR3 spans 12 amino acids. V lost 6 bases, J lost 4 bases, and 8 bases lay in between. The CDR3 protein is CASSRGADTQYS. In DNA, the CDR3 is TGTGCCAGCAGCCGAGGAGCAGATACGCAGTATTCT.

V usage is TRBV3-1 and J usage is TRBJ1-1; D is perhaps TRBD1 (5 bases). Germline CDR1 LGHDT, CDR2 YNNKEL (reference sequence). This CDR3 region has 14 residues. V was clipped by 2 bases and J by 4 bases, with 11 bases between them. CDR3 in amino acids: CASSQTGPFTEAFF. CDR3 DNA: TGTGCCAGCAGCCAAACGGGACCGTTCACTGAAGCTTTCTTT.

V is TRBV28 and J is TRBJ1-3; D unclear. The germline CDR1 and CDR2 sequences are MDHEN and SYDVKM. Trimming removed 8 bases from V and 2 bases from J, with 28 bases in between. This CDR3 is 19 amino acids long. The CDR3, as DNA: TGTGCCAGCTCACCCTACAGCGCTGCGGCTACTATCCCTGGAAACACCATATATTTT. Residues: CASSPYSAAATIPGNTIYF. Full variable domain (outside the CDR3, taken from reference TRBV28 and TRBJ1-3): DVKVTQSSRYLVKRTGEKVFLECVQDMDHENMFWYRQDPGLGLRLIYFSYDVKMKEKGDIPEGYSVSREKKERFSLILESASTNQTSMYLCASSPYSAAATIPGNTIYFGEGSWLTVV.

This clonotype was seen only a few times. The chain carries TRBV19 and TRBJ2-7; TRBD2 agrees at 13 bases. Germline V gene lookup returns CDR1 LNHDA and CDR2 SQIVND (reference sequence). The CDR3 has 14 residues. The V segment lost 4 bases and the J segment 6 bases; nucleotides outside the gene matches: 3. CDR3 amino acids: CASSTGLAGREQYF. The DNA of the CDR3 is TGTGCCAGTAGTACGGGACTAGCGGGACGCGAGCAGTACTTC.

This clonotype occurred a few times. The chain uses TRBV30 and TRBJ2-2; 8 bases fit TRBD1. The V gene end was trimmed by 1 base and the J gene end by 4 bases; junction bases not matched to a gene: 8. Germline V gene lookup returns CDR1 GTSNPN and CDR2 SVGIG (reference sequence). The CDR3 loop spans 16 amino acids. CDR3 nucleotides: TGTGCCTGGAGTGCCAGCGTACAGGGGGGCACCGGGGAGCTGTTTTTT. As protein: CAWSASVQGGTGELFF.

There are many counts of this clonotype. The chain links TRBV20-1 to TRBJ2-3, with 8 bases matching TRBD1. The V gene's germline CDR1 is DFQATT and CDR2 SNEGSKA (reference sequence). The V gene end was trimmed by 6 bases and the J gene end by 1 base; junction bases not matched to a gene: 9. The CDR3 has 15 residues. The CDR3 protein is CSADGQGIGTDTQYF. In nucleotides, the CDR3 is TGCAGTGCGGACGGACAGGGAATCGGCACAGATACGCAGTATTTT.

This clonotype was recorded many times. The chain joins TRBV3-1 to TRBJ1-4, with no clear D. The CDR3 has 12 residues. The germline CDR1 and CDR2 sequences are LGHDT and YNNKEL (reference sequence). V was shortened by 1 base and J by 8 bases, with 5 bases between the two germline ends. The DNA of the CDR3 is TGTGCCAGCAGCCAAGTGGAAGAAAAACTGTTTTTT. This translates into CASSQVEEKLFF.

In this sample, this clonotype turned up a few times. The chain carries TRBV18 and TRBJ2-1, with D perhaps TRBD2 (6 bases). Germline values: CDR1 KGHSH, CDR2 LQKENI. Deletions cut 0 bases from V and 10 bases from J, with 13 bases between. The length of the CDR3 is 14 residues. The CDR3 here is CASSPPLYGGEQFF. The CDR3 bases are TGTGCCAGCTCACCACCTCTATATGGGGGGGAGCAGTTCTTC.

This clonotype was detected a few times. The chain links TRBV20-1 to TRBJ2-1, with 11 bases lining up with TRBD2. The CDR3 contains 13 residues. After removal of 8 bases from V and 4 bases from J, the junction contained 4 bases not matched to a gene. The V gene's germline CDR1 is DFQATT and CDR2 SNEGSKA (reference sequence). The CDR3 DNA reads as TGCAGTCCCGGGACTAGCGGTTACAATGAGCAGTTCTTC. Translated: CSPGTSGYNEQFF.

The J gene is TRBJ2-7, the V gene TRBV6-1; 8 nucleotides match TRBD1. CDR3 length equals 14 residues. V lost 7 bases to trimming and J lost 5 bases; unmatched junction nucleotides: 10. Germline-derived CDR1 and CDR2 are MNHNS and SASEGT. This CDR3 is CASTLDRAGNEQYF. CDR3 DNA sequence: TGTGCCAGCACTTTGGACAGGGCGGGTAACGAGCAGTACTTC.

The sample holds a few counts of this clonotype. The rearrangement uses TRBV6-5 and TRBJ1-3; D gene ambiguous. The V gene's germline CDR1 is MNHEY and CDR2 SVGAGI. V dropped 4 bases and J dropped 0 bases, with 7 bases sitting between them. The CDR3 runs to 14 residues. Here the CDR3 DNA reads TGTGCCAGCAGTTTCCTCGACTCTGGAAACACCATATATTTT. Protein sequence: CASSFLDSGNTIYF.

The CDR3 DNA is TGTGCCGGACTGACAGGGGGGAATTCACCCCTCCACTTT. Protein: CAGLTGGNSPLHF. V gene TRBV30 combines with J gene TRBJ1-6; 9 nucleotides align to TRBD1. The CDR3 has 13 residues. CDR1 is GTSNPN and CDR2 is SVGIG in the germline V gene (reference sequence). The junction had 6 bases not matched to a gene; V was cut back by 8 bases and J by 7 bases.

In this sample, this clonotype turned up many times. This chain joins TRBV15 and TRBJ1-6; D is uncertain. Germline V gives CDR1 LNHNV, CDR2 YYDKDF (reference sequence). V gave up 0 bases and J gave up 6 bases, with 3 bases separating them. The CDR3 is 13 amino acids. The CDR3 reads CATSRETNSPLHF. Written as DNA, the CDR3 is TGTGCCACCAGCAGAGAGACTAATTCACCCCTCCACTTT.

This clonotype was seen many times. The J gene is TRBJ2-2, the V gene TRBV28; TRBD1 agrees at 7 bases. The CDR3 sequence is 16 residues long. The ends lost 6 bases at V and 4 bases at J; junction bases unmatched: 11. CDR1 is MDHEN, CDR2 SYDVKM, per germline. CDR3 loop: CASSPDRVSGTGELFF. The CDR3 nucleotides are TGTGCCAGCAGCCCCGACAGGGTGTCCGGCACCGGGGAGCTGTTTTTT.

There are many counts of this clonotype. The V gene is TRBV27, the J gene TRBJ2-7, with a weak D call TRBD1 (6 bases). Looked up from germline, CDR1 is MNHEY and CDR2 is SMNVEV (reference sequence). CDR3 length: 16 residues. With 4 bases removed from V and 1 base from J, the gap between germline ends came to 17 bases. CDR3 DNA: TGTGCCAGCAGTTCTGCGTCGAAAGGGGGTTCCTACGAGCAGTACTTC. Encoded protein: CASSSASKGGSYEQYF.

This clonotype was recorded a few times. The genes are TRBV11-1 and TRBJ2-5; D is perhaps TRBD2 (6 bases). The CDR3 sequence is 15 residues long. Trimming cost V 2 bases and J 1 base, with 11 bases left between them. Germline CDR1 SGHAT, CDR2 FQDESV (reference sequence). In nucleotides, the CDR3 is TGTGCCAGCAGCTTAACCTCGGGACTCCAAGAGACCCAGTACTTC. The encoded protein is CASSLTSGLQETQYF.

J is TRBJ2-3 and V is TRBV7-9, with D maybe TRBD2 (5 bases). V lost 3 bases, J lost 4 bases, and 14 bases lay in between. Germline V gene sequence: CDR1 SEHNR, CDR2 FQNEAQ (reference sequence). The length of the CDR3 is 15 residues. The CDR3 DNA is TGTGCCAGCAGCTTGACCGGGGTCGAGGCAGATACGCAGTATTTT. Encoded protein: CASSLTGVEADTQYF.

The rearrangement links TRBV15 to TRBJ1-1; D might be TRBD1 (6 bases). V was pared by 1 base and J by 9 bases, with 21 bases between. This CDR3 spans 16 amino acids. In germline, CDR1 is LNHNV, CDR2 YYDKDF (reference sequence). The CDR3 bases are TGTGCCACCAGCAGAGCCACTGATGAGGCCGGGACAAAAGCTTTCTTT. Translated: CATSRATDEAGTKAFF.

V is TRBV6-1 and J is TRBJ2-6, with D unclear. The ends were cut back, 6 bases at V and 0 bases at J, with 9 bases in the middle. Looked up from germline, CDR1 is MNHNS and CDR2 is SASEGT. This CDR3 has 15 amino acids. The CDR3 here is CASRLYSSGANVLTF. In DNA form, the CDR3 reads TGTGCCAGCAGGTTATACTCCTCTGGGGCCAACGTCCTGACTTTC.

The sample holds many counts of this clonotype. This chain links TRBV7-9 with TRBJ2-1, with 13 bases that match TRBD2. The J segment lost 8 bases and the V segment lost 4 bases, leaving 5 bases of the junction unmatched. This CDR3 spans 15 amino acids. Germline CDR1 reads SEHNR; CDR2 reads FQNEAQ (reference sequence). The CDR3 is CASSSTSGRADEQFF. The CDR3 nucleotides are TGTGCCAGCAGCTCCACTAGCGGGAGGGCCGATGAGCAGTTCTTC. Looking up the rest from reference TRBV7-9 and TRBJ2-1 gives the full variable domain: DTGVSQNPRHKITKRGQNVTFRCDPISEHNRLYWYRQTLGQGPEFLTYFQNEAQLEKSRLLSDRFSAERPKGSFSTLEIQRTEQGDSAMYLCASSSTSGRADEQFFGPGTRLTVL.

This clonotype was counted ten times or more. The CDR3 sequence: CASSVWSAGYNEQFF. The CDR3 coding sequence is TGTGCCAGCAGTGTATGGTCAGCGGGATACAATGAGCAGTTCTTC. The chain has TRBV27 and TRBJ2-1, with TRBD2 identical over 7 bases. This CDR3 contains 15 residues. CDR1 and CDR2 (germline): MNHEY, SMNVEV (reference sequence). Losses at the gene ends were 5 bases for V and 4 bases for J; bases not matched to a gene: 8.

This clonotype was recorded many times. The V call is TRBV2, the J call TRBJ2-7, with 10 bases aligning to TRBD2. This CDR3 is 15 amino acids long. The germline V gene has CDR1 SNHLY and CDR2 FYNNEI. The V gene end was trimmed by 4 bases and the J gene end by 4 bases; junction bases not matched to a gene: 7. Here the CDR3 DNA reads TGTGCCAGCAGTGCGTTAGCTAGCGGGAGTTACGAGCAGTACTTC. It codes for CASSALASGSYEQYF.

This clonotype was detected only a few times. The chain is built from TRBV18 and TRBJ2-7; unclear D gene. V lost 1 base and J lost 3, with 10 bases in between. Germline CDR1 is KGHSH and CDR2 is LQKENI. The CDR3 length is 14 residues. In DNA, the CDR3 is TGTGCCAGCTCACCACGGTGGAACAACTACGAGCAGTACTTC. This codes for CASSPRWNNYEQYF. The full variable domain, in which reference TRBV18 and TRBJ2-7 provide the parts outside the CDR3, is NAGVMQNPRHLVRRRGQEARLRCSPMKGHSHVYWYRQLPEEGLKFMVYLQKENIIDESGMPKERFSAEFPKEGPSILRIQQVVRGDSAAYFCASSPRWNNYEQYFGPGTRLTVT.

The chain employs TRBV7-2 and TRBJ2-2; D gene ambiguous. V was shortened by 2 bases and J by 4 bases, with 17 bases between the two germline ends. This CDR3 has 17 amino acids. CDR1 and CDR2 (germline): SGHTA, FQGNSA. The CDR3 here is CASSLTRARRFTGELFF. CDR3 sequence (DNA): TGTGCCAGCAGCTTAACACGCGCGAGACGGTTCACCGGGGAGCTGTTTTTT.